A single sample is the source of the 5 T cell receptor beta chains below, sequenced in a study of cytomegalovirus exposure and HLA in healthy donors (dated by TCRdb to about 2017). The protocol used for the library was the immunoSEQ multiplex PCR assay. The multiplex PCR relied on a mix of 60 forward primers for TCR Vbeta segments and 13 reverse primers for TCR Jbeta segments. Drawn from immuneACCESS, this table holds only the in-frame rearrangements with V and J called that TCRdb kept. Clones are partly lost; checked studies trace under half to an unresolved V gene and leave the rest unexplained. The sample profile shows some 150,000 clones; around 68% of them were found once. The ten largest clones represent around 2.9% of the sample. The sample consisted of PBMCs. These receptors came from a man aged 40-55 years in good health and CMV-seronegative.

The chain joins TRBV7-9 to TRBJ2-5; D might be TRBD1 (6 bases). The J call may be incorrect, as the DNA end agrees better with TRBJ2-7. CDR1 is SEHNR and CDR2 is FQNEAQ in the germline V gene (reference sequence). This CDR3 spans 14 amino acids. The CDR3: CASSFTGQTYEQYF. The CDR3 nucleotides read TGTGCCAGCAGCTTCACGGGACAAACCTACGAGCAGTACTTC.

V is TRBV19 and J is TRBJ2-7; 8 positions agree with TRBD2. The CDR3 length is 16 residues. CDR1 LNHDA and CDR2 SQIVND come from the germline V gene (reference sequence). The V gene end was trimmed by 5 bases and the J gene end by 3 bases; junction bases not matched to a gene: 12. The CDR3 region is CASSSAGTRGDYEQYF. The CDR3 coding sequence is TGTGCCAGTAGTTCGGCCGGGACTAGAGGGGACTACGAGCAGTACTTC.

This CDR3 is CASSFTSGVSYNEQFF. CDR3 in DNA: TGTGCCAGCAGTTTCACTAGCGGGGTGTCCTACAATGAGCAGTTCTTC. The chain uses TRBV11-1 and TRBJ2-1, with TRBD2 matching 10 bases. The CDR3 consists of 16 residues. Germline CDR1 reads SGHAT; CDR2 reads FQDESV (reference sequence). With 6 bases clipped from V and 1 base from J, the junction kept 6 bases outside the gene matches. The entire variable domain, with the rest obtained from reference TRBV11-1 and TRBJ2-1, is as follows: EAEVAQSPRYKITEKSQAVAFWCDPISGHATLYWYRQILGQGPELLVQFQDESVVDDSQLPKDRFSAERLKGVDSTLKIQPAELGDSAMYLCASSFTSGVSYNEQFFGPGTRLTVL.

This chain connects TRBV5-1 to TRBJ2-3; tentative D call: TRBD2 (5 bases). V was trimmed by 4 bases and J by 10 bases, leaving 22 bases between them. Germline V gene sequence: CDR1 SGHRS, CDR2 YFSETQ. CDR3 length: 15 residues. CDR3 loop: CASSPPLSGDFSQYF. DNA for the CDR3: TGCGCCAGCAGCCCGCCCCTCAGCGGCGATTTTTCGCAGTATTTT.

The chain carries TRBV19 and TRBJ1-1, with TRBD1 as a possible D gene (6 bases). The V gene's germline CDR1 is LNHDA and CDR2 SQIVND (reference sequence). The CDR3 has 13 amino acids. The V end lost 4 bases, the J end lost 7 bases, and 13 bases lay between the germline ends. CDR3 sequence: CASSTQIQGEAFF. In DNA, the CDR3 is TGTGCCAGTAGTACCCAAATACAGGGTGAAGCTTTCTTT. Full variable domain (rest looked up from reference TRBV19 and TRBJ1-1): DGGITQSPKYLFRKEGQNVTLSCEQNLNHDAMYWYRQDPGQGLRLIYYSQIVNDFQKGDIAEGYSVSREKKESFPLTVTSAQKNPTAFYLCASSTQIQGEAFFGQGTRLTVV.